This T cell receptor (beta chain) appears in the sequencing data of a study of blood T cell repertoires in COVID-19. Unmatched junction bases numbered 2, after V lost 0 bases and J lost 8 bases. Germline CDR1 ENHRY, CDR2 SYGVKD. The length of the CDR3 is 13 residues. In the study's own analysis: Researchers report that nucleated cell counts were estimated from reference gene primer amplification. Sequencing was performed with immunoSEQ multiplex PCR; in TCRdb, only in-frame clones are kept and a portion is missing. Clone size and the V and J calls come from that table; the DNA yielded D and trimming. The repertoire has 95,000 to 120,000 clones, about nine tenths of them found once; the top ten carry approximately 4.5%.

The gene calls are TRBV10-3 and TRBJ1-2; TRBD1 matches at 8 bases. The receptor comes from a woman in her forties or fifties with acute or convalescent COVID-19. The sample taken for sequencing was peripheral blood. Here the CDR3 reads CAISESWDRGYTF. Written as DNA, the CDR3 is TGTGCCATCAGTGAGTCCTGGGACAGGGGCTACACCTTC.